This entry concerns a single T cell receptor (beta chain). Its target is unknown. PCR used 60 Vbeta primers and 13 Jbeta primers. Method: immunoSEQ multiplex PCR; TCRdb's copy keeps in-frame clones and lacks some. The sample lists 150,000 to 200,000 clones; 70% to 90% were seen once. The sample comes from a study of cytomegalovirus exposure and HLA in healthy donors. V was pared by 3 bases and J by 1 base, with 16 bases between. CDR1 and CDR2 from the germline V gene are MNHEY and SMNVEV (reference sequence). This CDR3 has 16 residues. Study-wide points: In a later analysis, HLA-associated TCR beta chains were more clonally expanded than equally common others. The authors considered a cluster of highly shared sequence variants likely to be a sequencing artifact.

The sample consisted of PBMCs. This clonotype was sampled from a man aged 18 to 30 in good health and CMV-seropositive. The rearrangement joins TRBV27 to TRBJ2-7; D call uncertain. The CDR3 is CASSFEKDNPSYEQYF. In DNA, the CDR3 is TGTGCCAGCAGTTTTGAGAAAGACAACCCTTCCTACGAGCAGTACTTC.